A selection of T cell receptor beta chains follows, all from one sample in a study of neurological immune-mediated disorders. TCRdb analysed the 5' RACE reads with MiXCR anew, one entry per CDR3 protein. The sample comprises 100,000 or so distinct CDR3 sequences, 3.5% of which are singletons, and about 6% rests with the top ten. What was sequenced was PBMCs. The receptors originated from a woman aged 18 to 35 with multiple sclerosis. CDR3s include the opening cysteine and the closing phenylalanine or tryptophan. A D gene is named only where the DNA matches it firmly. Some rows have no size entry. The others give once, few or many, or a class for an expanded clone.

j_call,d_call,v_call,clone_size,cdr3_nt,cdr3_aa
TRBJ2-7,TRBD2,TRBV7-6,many,TGTGCCAGCAGCTTAGTAGCGGGGGGATACTACGAGCAGTACTTC,CASSLVAGGYYEQYF
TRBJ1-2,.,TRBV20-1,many,TGCAGTGCCCATGACAGGACCTATGGCTACACCTTC,CSAHDRTYGYTF
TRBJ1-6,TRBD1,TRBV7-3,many,TGTGCCAGCGGACAGGACTATAATTCACCCCTCCACTTT,CASGQDYNSPLHF
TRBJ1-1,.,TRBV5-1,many,TGCGCCAGCAGCTTTAACGGGGGGTGGAACACTGAAGCTTTCTTT,CASSFNGGWNTEAFF
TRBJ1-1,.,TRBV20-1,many,TGCAGTGCTAGAGATGGGCTCGCGGGGTTCCTGAACACTGAAGCTTTCTTT,CSARDGLAGFLNTEAFF
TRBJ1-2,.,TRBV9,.,TGTGCCAGCAGCGTAGACGGACAGAATTTTGGCTACACCTTC,CASSVDGQNFGYTF
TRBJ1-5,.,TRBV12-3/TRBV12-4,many,TGTGCCAGCAGCCCAGGGTACGGGAATCAGCCCCAGCATTTT,CASSPGYGNQPQHF
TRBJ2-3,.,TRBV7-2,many,TGTGCCAGCAGCTTACCGGATCTCAGGGTTTTAACAGATACGCAGTATTTT,CASSLPDLRVLTDTQYF
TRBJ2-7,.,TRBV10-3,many,TGTGCCATCAGGGACCTGTTGGAGCAGTACTTC,CAIRDLLEQYF
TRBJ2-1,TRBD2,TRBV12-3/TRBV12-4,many,TGTGCCAGCAGTACCCACTGGCGGGAGTATGAGCAGTTCTTC,CASSTHWREYEQFF
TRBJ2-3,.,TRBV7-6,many,TGTGCCAGCTCACCGACCACAGATACGCAGTATTTT,CASSPTTDTQYF
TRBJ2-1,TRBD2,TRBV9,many,TGTGCCAGCAGCGCTAGCGGGGAGGGGAATGAGCAGTTCTTC,CASSASGEGNEQFF
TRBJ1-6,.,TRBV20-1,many,TGCAGTGCTCCCAGTTTGGGGGGGAGTTCACCCCTCCACTTT,CSAPSLGGSSPLHF
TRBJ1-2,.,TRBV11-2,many,TGTGCCAGCAGCTTTCGGAGGGTCGGATATGGCTACACCTTC,CASSFRRVGYGYTF
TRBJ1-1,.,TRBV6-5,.,TGTGCCAGCTTCAGGGCACCAGGGAGCACTGAAGCTTTCTTT,CASFRAPGSTEAFF
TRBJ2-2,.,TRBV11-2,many,TGTGCCAGCAGCCAGACCGAAGGTTTTACCGGGGAGCTGTTTTTT,CASSQTEGFTGELFF
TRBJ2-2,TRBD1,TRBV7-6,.,TGTGCCAGCAGCTCGACAGGGGAACCGAACACCGGGGAGCTGTTTTTT,CASSSTGEPNTGELFF
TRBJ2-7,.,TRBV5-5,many,TGTGCCAGCAGGTGGACGGGCACATCCTACGAGCAGTACTTC,CASRWTGTSYEQYF
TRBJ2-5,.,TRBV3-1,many,TGTGCCAGCAGCCCTGAGGGTGCCCAAGAGACCCAGTACTTC,CASSPEGAQETQYF
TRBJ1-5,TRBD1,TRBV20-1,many,TGCAGTGCTGGGGACAGGTCTTATCAGCCCCAGCATTTT,CSAGDRSYQPQHF
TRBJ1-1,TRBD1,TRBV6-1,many,TGTGCCAGCAGTGAAGGGTACAGGGGGACGGATGAAGCTTTCTTT,CASSEGYRGTDEAFF
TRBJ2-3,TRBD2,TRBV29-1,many,TGCAGCGTACGTGGGCTAGCGGCGAGCACAGATACGCAGTATTTT,CSVRGLAASTDTQYF
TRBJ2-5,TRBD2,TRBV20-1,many,TGCAGTGCTAGAGATCGACTAGCGGGGCTACAAGAGACCCAGTACTTC,CSARDRLAGLQETQYF
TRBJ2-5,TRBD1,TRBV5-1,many,TGCGCCAGCAGCTCTCAGGGGGTACGGTACCAAGAGACCCAGTACTTC,CASSSQGVRYQETQYF
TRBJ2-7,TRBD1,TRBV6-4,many,TGTGCCAGCAGTGACGCGAGGGACAGGGTCAACGAGCAGTACTTC,CASSDARDRVNEQYF
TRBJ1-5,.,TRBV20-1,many,TGCAGTGCTCCTCGCGTGGGGTCTAGCAATCAGCCCCAGCATTTT,CSAPRVGSSNQPQHF
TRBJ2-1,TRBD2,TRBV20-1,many,TGCAGTGCCCAGGGGAGCGGGGGCTACAATGAGCAGTTCTTC,CSAQGSGGYNEQFF